The clone carrying this T cell receptor (beta chain) was counted only a few times. Its antigen is unidentified. Sequencing used immunoSEQ v3.0 at survey level. Here immunoSEQ multiplex PCR was the method, and the copy in TCRdb shows in-frame clones only, minus some. The table includes roughly 34,000 clones, 79% detected once. This CDR3 spans 16 amino acids. Trimming pared 2 bases from V and 3 bases from J, leaving 14 bases between. Germline loops: CDR1 MNHNS, CDR2 SASEGT. The data stem from a study of long-term antiretroviral therapy in people with HIV. Study-level findings and limits: All time points showed a repertoire dominated by clones expanded before ART. Collection of the blood, which took place between about 2003 and 2017, possibly occurred under older ART regimens.

This clonotype was obtained from a man aged 18 to 29 with HIV. This chain links TRBV6-1 with TRBJ1-5, with D unresolved. Sequencing used unsorted PBMCs, obtained 1.9 years after starting antiretroviral therapy. CDR3 sequence: CASSELMGSYNQPQHF. CDR3 in DNA: TGTGCCAGCAGTGAATTAATGGGTTCGTACAATCAGCCCCAGCATTTT.